This TCR beta chain was sequenced in a study of CD8+CD57+ T cells in acquired aplastic anemia. Study-level information: The sorted CD4+ and CD8+ cells yielded an average about 3.5 ug of DNA. Study-wide findings and caveats: Statistical testing detected no significant gap in CD8+ Simpson's diversity between patients and controls. It was found that twenty-nine CD8+ CDR3 sequences were shared between patients and controls.

Whoever was chosen for sequencing had shown CD8+CD57+ cell expansion by flow cytometry. At blood sampling, none of the patients had yet received therapy. CDR1 is SGHAT, CDR2 FQNNGV, per germline. V was shortened by 1 base and J by 2 bases, with 9 bases between the two germline ends. This CDR3 is built from 14 residues. This clonotype was seen once. What it binds is not known. Template material for TCR beta VDJ and CDR3 profiling consisted of genomic DNA. Using its own MiXCR run on the reads, TCRdb lists one record per CDR3 protein. This sample has about 180,000 distinct CDR3 sequences, with less than 60% found just once.

The chain has TRBV11-2 and TRBJ2-7, with D unclear. The sequencing input was sorted CD4+, CD8+, or CD8+CD57+ T cells (not recorded which) from PBMCs. This receptor was taken from a human donor with aplastic anemia. Here the CDR3 DNA reads TGTGCCAGCAGCTTAGTTGGGCAGGCCTACGAGCAGTACTTC. This gives the protein CASSLVGQAYEQYF.